Presented here are 17 T cell receptor beta chains from one specimen sequenced in a study of blood T cell repertoires in COVID-19. Clones were read by immunoSEQ multiplex PCR, and TCRdb kept only the in-frame ones, dropping some. The data hold fewer than 300,000 clones, with 88% observed a single time. The specimen sequenced was peripheral blood. These receptors all come from a woman aged 40 to 50 who had recovered from COVID-19.

This sequence joins TRBV5-1 and TRBJ2-2; D might be TRBD1 (5 bases). The V gene's germline CDR1 is SGHRS and CDR2 YFSETQ. Trimming took off 0 bases at V and 5 bases at J, with 17 bases between the two ends. CDR3 length equals 17 residues. The CDR3 bases are TGCGCCAGCAGCTTGGCCCAAGTCGCAGGGCTGACCGGGGAGCTGTTTTTT. It yields the protein CASSLAQVAGLTGELFF.

This clone has just one count. This sequence joins TRBV7-8 and TRBJ1-2; 7 bases map to TRBD1. The CDR3 length is 17 residues. With 1 base clipped from V and 8 bases from J, the junction kept 16 bases outside the gene matches. The V gene's germline CDR1 is SGHVS and CDR2 FQNEAQ. The CDR3 DNA reads TGTGCCAGCAGCTTAGTTGGGCCCGGGACAGCCTCGGGAGGCTACACCTTC. It yields the protein CASSLVGPGTASGGYTF.

The chain recombines TRBV7-2 with TRBJ1-2; D is perhaps TRBD1 (5 bases). The CDR3 is 14 residues long. CDR1 is SGHTA and CDR2 is FQGNSA in the germline V gene. V was clipped by 5 bases and J by 4 bases, with 14 bases between them. As DNA, the CDR3 is TGTGCCAGCAGCCCCAATCAGGGAGGCTATGGCTACACCTTC. Translating it yields CASSPNQGGYGYTF.

J is TRBJ1-2 and V is TRBV15; 7 nucleotides agree with TRBD1. The CDR3 totals 12 residues. Germline V gene sequence: CDR1 LNHNV, CDR2 YYDKDF (reference sequence). J gave up 4 bases and V 5 bases, and 1 base lay outside the gene matches. The CDR3 sequence is CATSRDSYGYTF. The DNA of the CDR3 is TGTGCCACCAGCCGGGACAGCTATGGCTACACCTTC.

The V gene is TRBV6-5, the J gene TRBJ1-2; 7 nucleotides match TRBD1. V was pared by 2 bases and J by 5 bases, with 2 bases of the junction left unmatched. This CDR3 comprises 13 residues. CDR1 MNHEY and CDR2 SVGAGI come from the germline V gene. CDR3 amino acids: CASSYTQGYGYTF. CDR3 nucleotides: TGTGCCAGCAGTTACACACAGGGGTATGGCTACACCTTC.

The J gene is TRBJ1-2, the V gene TRBV6-5; no clear D gene. Germline assignment: CDR1 MNHEY and CDR2 SVGAGI. Trimming took 6 bases from V and 3 from J, leaving 8 bases between them. The CDR3 consists of 12 residues. This chain's CDR3 is CASSPSDYGYTF. CDR3 DNA: TGTGCCAGCAGCCCCTCGGACTATGGCTACACCTTC.

The chain joins TRBV28 to TRBJ2-3, with a tentative D call TRBD2 (7 bases). V was trimmed by 10 bases and J by 4 bases, leaving 18 bases between them. Germline CDR1 reads MDHEN; CDR2 reads SYDVKM. The CDR3 consists of 14 residues. CDR3 residues: CATKGEGGSDTQYF. DNA of the CDR3: TGTGCCACAAAGGGGGAGGGTGGGTCAGATACGCAGTATTTT.

The rearrangement links TRBV9 to TRBJ2-3, with TRBD2 matching 11 bases. Germline values: CDR1 SGDLS, CDR2 YYNGEE. The length of the CDR3 is 16 residues. V lost 4 bases, J lost 3 bases, and 7 bases stayed unmatched. The CDR3 spells CASSPRLAGTTDTQYF. CDR3 coding DNA: TGTGCCAGCAGCCCCCGACTAGCGGGAACGACAGATACGCAGTATTTT. Together with reference TRBV9 and TRBJ2-3, the CDR3 gives the full variable domain: DSGVTQTPKHLITATGQRVTLRCSPRSGDLSVYWYQQSLDQGLQFLIQYYNGEERAKGNILERFSAQQFPDLHSELNLSSLELGDSALYFCASSPRLAGTTDTQYFGPGTRLTVL.

The V gene is TRBV30, the J gene TRBJ2-6, with D tentatively TRBD2 (6 bases). Trimming cost V 6 bases and J 0 bases, with 15 bases left between them. CDR3 size: 16 residues. Germline V gene sequence: CDR1 GTSNPN, CDR2 SVGIG (reference sequence). In nucleotides, the CDR3 is TGTGCCTGCTGGGGACGGAGGGGCTCTGGGGCCAACGTCCTGACTTTC. Residues: CACWGRRGSGANVLTF.

This chain uses TRBV19 with TRBJ2-3; maybe TRBD2 (6 bases). The V end was cut by 4 bases, the J end by 5 bases, with 16 bases between. Germline CDR1 LNHDA, CDR2 SQIVND (reference sequence). The CDR3 has 15 amino acids. CDR3 loop: CASSTAGRSGDTQYF. CDR3 sequence (DNA): TGTGCCAGTAGTACGGCGGGGAGATCGGGAGATACGCAGTATTTT.

The rearrangement links TRBV19 to TRBJ1-5; a possible D gene is TRBD1 (5 bases). The V end was cut by 6 bases, the J end by 3 bases, with 15 bases between. Germline V gene sequence: CDR1 LNHDA, CDR2 SQIVND (reference sequence). There are 15 residues in the CDR3. The CDR3 spells CASRALGGDNQPQHF. The CDR3 DNA follows: TGTGCCAGTAGGGCTTTGGGGGGTGACAATCAGCCCCAGCATTTT.

The chain recombines TRBV27 with TRBJ1-2, with TRBD1 matching 10 bases. The junction had 7 bases not matched to a gene; V was cut back by 6 bases and J by 3 bases. CDR1 is MNHEY, CDR2 SMNVEV, per germline (reference sequence). The CDR3 length is 15 residues. The CDR3 loop is CASRRTGGTDYGYTF. The CDR3 coding sequence is TGTGCCAGCAGGAGGACAGGGGGAACAGACTATGGCTACACCTTC.

V gene TRBV2 combines with J gene TRBJ2-5; D is undetermined. Trimming removed 4 bases from V and 4 bases from J, with 7 bases in between. Germline CDR1 SNHLY, CDR2 FYNNEI. This CDR3 is built from 12 residues. Written as DNA, the CDR3 is TGTGCCAGCAGTGTGAGTGGAGAGACCCAGTACTTC. As protein: CASSVSGETQYF.

This chain uses TRBV6-1 with TRBJ2-7; tentatively, D is TRBD1 (5 bases). Trimming pared 3 bases from V and 2 bases from J, leaving 17 bases between. The CDR3 spans 16 residues. The germline gives CDR1 MNHNS, CDR2 SASEGT. The DNA of the CDR3 is TGTGCCAGCAGTGACTTGAGCAGGGTGGGGACCTACGAGCAGTACTTC. Its translation is CASSDLSRVGTYEQYF.

The chain couples TRBV5-1 to TRBJ2-7; 7 bases line up with TRBD2. Germline CDR1 SGHRS, CDR2 YFSETQ. V shed 10 bases, J shed 5 bases, and the junction held 6 bases outside the gene matches. The CDR3 totals 11 residues. The CDR3 here is CACGEGNEQYF. The DNA for the CDR3 is TGCGCCTGCGGGGAGGGCAACGAGCAGTACTTC.

The V call is TRBV6-2 or TRBV6-3, the J call TRBJ2-1; the D gene is possibly TRBD1 (5 bases). CDR3 size: 15 residues. V was shortened by 1 base and J by 2 bases, with 9 bases between the two germline ends. CDR1 and CDR2 from the germline V gene are MNHEY and SVGEGT. CDR3 in amino acids: CASSYWGGTYNEQFF. The CDR3 DNA sequence: TGTGCCAGCAGTTACTGGGGCGGTACCTACAATGAGCAGTTCTTC.

This rearrangement joins TRBV4-1 to TRBJ1-6; a weak D match, TRBD1 (5 bases). The length of the CDR3 is 13 residues. The germline V gene encodes CDR1 MGHRA and CDR2 YSYEKL. Trimming shortened V by 0 bases and J by 12 bases, and 9 bases separated the two germline ends. The CDR3 region is CASSQDRDRPLHF. The CDR3 nucleotides read TGCGCCAGCAGCCAAGACAGGGATAGACCCCTCCACTTT.